These 16 T cell receptor beta chains were sequenced from one sample in a study of shared T cell receptors in the human thymus. Profiling relied on immunoSEQ multiplex PCR, and the TCRdb table lists in-frame clones only, not all of them. Here the sample spans some 660,000 clones, 80% to 90% being singletons. A further study also used this sample, focusing on human thymus T cells.

Sequenced sample: thymocytes. All receptors come from a boy under three years old with a congenital heart defect.

V and J are TRBV7-9 and TRBJ2-7; weak D call: TRBD1 (7 bases). Germline CDR1 and CDR2: SEHNR and FQNEAQ (reference sequence). This CDR3 contains 17 residues. V was clipped by 5 bases and J by 7 bases, with 27 bases between them. CDR3 sequence reads: CASSAPWAGQNLTEQYF. Here the CDR3 DNA reads TGTGCCAGCAGCGCCCCCTGGGCGGGACAGAACCTTACGGAGCAGTACTTC.

This clone was seen a handful of times. The V gene is TRBV18, the J gene TRBJ2-7, with 7 nucleotides matching TRBD2. This CDR3 contains 16 residues. Germline loops: CDR1 KGHSH, CDR2 LQKENI. The V and J ends lost 2 bases and 5 bases, in that order; junction bases with no gene match: 12. The CDR3 region is CASSPTRAGVLHEQYF. As DNA, the CDR3 is TGTGCCAGCTCACCAACTCGGGCGGGAGTTCTTCACGAGCAGTACTTC.

The CDR3 here is CASSLLRWGTSSFF. The CDR3 bases are TGTGCCAGCAGCCTCTTACGGTGGGGGACTAGTTCCTTCTTC. The gene calls are TRBV5-6 and TRBJ2-1, with 8 bases fitting TRBD2. J was trimmed by 16 bases and V by 4 bases; bases with no gene match: 16. Germline loops: CDR1 SGHDT, CDR2 YYEEEE. This CDR3 spans 14 amino acids.

The J gene is TRBJ1-2, the V gene TRBV5-4, with 9 bases matching TRBD1. Germline V lookup: CDR1 SGHNT, CDR2 YYREEE (reference sequence). V lost 3 bases and J lost 6; bases outside the gene matches: 6. This CDR3 region has 14 residues. CDR3 protein: CASSWDRVAHGYTF. CDR3 nucleotides: TGTGCCAGCAGCTGGGACAGGGTGGCCCATGGCTACACCTTC.

V usage is TRBV7-2 and J usage is TRBJ1-5; 8 bases map to TRBD1. The V and J ends lost 5 bases and 0 bases, in that order; junction bases with no gene match: 6. CDR3 length equals 16 residues. CDR1 is SGHTA, CDR2 FQGNSA, per germline. Here the CDR3 reads CASSARTGLSNQPQHF. In DNA, the CDR3 is TGTGCCAGCAGCGCGAGGACAGGGCTTAGCAATCAGCCCCAGCATTTT.

DNA of the CDR3: TGCGCCAGCAGCCAAGATAGGATAACGAAGGACAGGGTAGGCGGCTACACCTTC. Translating gives CASSQDRITKDRVGGYTF. V gene TRBV4-3 combines with J gene TRBJ1-2; 8 bases map to TRBD1. V shed 0 bases and J 8 bases; nucleotides not matched to a gene: 17. Germline V gene data show CDR1 as LGHNA and CDR2 as YSLEER. CDR3 length equals 18 residues.

The rearrangement joins TRBV11-2 to TRBJ2-4, with unresolved D. The V gene's germline CDR1 is SGHAT and CDR2 FQNNGV. V lost 6 bases and J 8 bases, leaving 29 bases between the germline ends. The CDR3 is 18 residues long. CDR3 in amino acids: CASSRREANLIGIHIQYF. The CDR3 DNA follows: TGTGCCAGCAGTCGTCGCGAGGCCAATCTAATCGGTATCCACATTCAGTACTTC.

The CDR3 reads CASSRARTDTQYF. CDR3 DNA sequence: TGTGCCAGCAGCCGAGCTAGGACAGATACGCAGTATTTT. The chain couples TRBV14 to TRBJ2-3; D is ambiguous. The length of the CDR3 is 13 residues. Trimming shortened V by 4 bases and J by 3 bases, and 8 bases separated the two germline ends. The germline V gene encodes CDR1 SGHDN and CDR2 FVKESK.

The chain employs TRBV18 and TRBJ2-7; 10 bases agree with TRBD2. V lost 4 bases, J lost 0 bases, and 3 bases stayed unmatched. Germline V gene data show CDR1 as KGHSH and CDR2 as LQKENI. The CDR3 sequence is 15 residues long. In DNA, the CDR3 is TGTGCCAGCTCACTCAGCGGGGGGGACTCCTACGAGCAGTACTTC. Translated: CASSLSGGDSYEQYF.

The rearrangement links TRBV28 to TRBJ1-1, with 7 positions matching TRBD1. Germline lookup yields CDR1 MDHEN and CDR2 SYDVKM. V shed 5 bases, J shed 2 bases, and the junction held 14 bases outside the gene matches. The CDR3 runs to 17 residues. CDR3 loop: CASSPRDHRTGNTEAFF. In DNA, the CDR3 is TGTGCCAGCAGTCCTCGAGACCATCGGACAGGTAACACTGAAGCTTTCTTT. Complete variable domain (other parts from reference TRBV28 and TRBJ1-1): DVKVTQSSRYLVKRTGEKVFLECVQDMDHENMFWYRQDPGLGLRLIYFSYDVKMKEKGDIPEGYSVSREKKERFSLILESASTNQTSMYLCASSPRDHRTGNTEAFFGQGTRLTVV.

The rearrangement links TRBV30 to TRBJ1-4, with a tentative D call TRBD1 (6 bases). The V end lost 5 bases, the J end lost 7 bases, and 14 bases lay between the germline ends. Germline assignment: CDR1 GTSNPN and CDR2 SVGIG (reference sequence). CDR3 length equals 13 residues. This chain's CDR3 is CAWGNRVGEKLFF. CDR3 nucleotide sequence: TGTGCCTGGGGGAACAGGGTTGGTGAAAAACTGTTTTTT.

The chain's CDR3 is CASTPGRQGWGLPNYGYTF. DNA of the CDR3: TGTGCCAGCACGCCAGGCCGGCAGGGTTGGGGGCTGCCTAACTATGGCTACACCTTC. The chain employs TRBV2 and TRBJ1-2, with D possibly being TRBD1 (6 bases). Germline V lookup: CDR1 SNHLY, CDR2 FYNNEI. V was cut by 7 bases and J by 0 bases, with 27 bases left in between. The CDR3 runs to 19 residues.

The CDR3 protein is CASSLSWGQGFDEQYF. The CDR3, as DNA: TGTGCCAGCAGTTTATCCTGGGGACAGGGGTTCGACGAGCAGTACTTC. V gene TRBV27 combines with J gene TRBJ2-7; TRBD1 aligns across 10 bases. The germline V gene encodes CDR1 MNHEY and CDR2 SMNVEV (reference sequence). Trimming at V came to 0 bases and at J to 5 bases, leaving 7 bases not matched to a gene. The CDR3 has 16 amino acids.

Here the CDR3 reads CASSLEGWGHGYTF. CDR3 sequence (DNA): TGTGCCAGCAGCTTAGAGGGTTGGGGGCATGGCTACACCTTC. V is TRBV7-2 and J is TRBJ1-2, with a possible D match to TRBD1 (6 bases). This CDR3 is built from 14 residues. V was cut by 1 base and J by 6 bases, with 12 bases left in between. Germline V gene data show CDR1 as SGHTA and CDR2 as FQGNSA.

This clone came up a few times. The rearrangement links TRBV14 to TRBJ1-4; TRBD1 matches at 7 bases. The germline V gene encodes CDR1 SGHDN and CDR2 FVKESK. The CDR3 runs 17 residues. V trimming: 0 bases; J trimming: 5 bases; junction bases outside the gene matches: 9. CDR3 protein: CASSQETGLNYNEKLFF. CDR3 DNA: TGTGCCAGCAGCCAAGAGACAGGGCTGAATTACAATGAAAAACTGTTTTTT.

This chain links TRBV27 with TRBJ2-3, with TRBD1 identical over 10 bases. V shed 1 base, J shed 0 bases, and the junction held 10 bases outside the gene matches. Germline assignment: CDR1 MNHEY and CDR2 SMNVEV (reference sequence). This CDR3 comprises 19 residues. In DNA, the CDR3 is TGTGCCAGCAGTTTATACGGGACAGGGGCGCTACCTAGCACAGATACGCAGTATTTT. This sequence encodes CASSLYGTGALPSTDTQYF.